This record covers a single TCR beta chain. These data originate in a study of blood T cell repertoires in COVID-19. Germline V gives CDR1 MNHEY, CDR2 SMNVEV (reference sequence). Unmatched junction bases numbered 7, after V lost 4 bases and J lost 1 base. The CDR3 has 15 residues. Here immunoSEQ multiplex PCR was the method, and the copy in TCRdb shows in-frame clones only, minus some. The sample carries roughly 100,000 clones, 85% recorded once. V and J are TRBV27 and TRBJ2-7; 7 bases are a match to TRBD1. This TCR was sampled from a woman between 70 and 85 years old with active or convalescent COVID-19. The material sequenced was peripheral blood. The CDR3 here is CASSSSGTASYEQYF. CDR3 sequence (DNA): TGTGCCAGCAGTTCCTCCGGGACAGCTTCCTACGAGCAGTACTTC.